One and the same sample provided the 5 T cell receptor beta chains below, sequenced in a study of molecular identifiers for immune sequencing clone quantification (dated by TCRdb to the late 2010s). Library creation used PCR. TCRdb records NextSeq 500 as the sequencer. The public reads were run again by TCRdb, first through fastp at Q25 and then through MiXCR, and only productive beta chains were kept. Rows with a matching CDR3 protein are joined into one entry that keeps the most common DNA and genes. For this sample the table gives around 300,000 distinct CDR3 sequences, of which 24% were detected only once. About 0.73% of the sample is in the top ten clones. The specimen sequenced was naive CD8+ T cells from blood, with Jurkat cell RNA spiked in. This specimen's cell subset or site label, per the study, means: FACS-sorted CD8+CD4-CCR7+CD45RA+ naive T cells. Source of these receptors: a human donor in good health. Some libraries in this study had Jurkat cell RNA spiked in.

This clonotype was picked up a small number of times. CDR3 bases: TGCGCCAGCAGCCAAGAGTTGACAGGGGGCCGGAGAAATGGCTACACCTTC. This gives the protein CASSQELTGGRRNGYTF. The rearrangement joins TRBV4-1 to TRBJ1-2; 10 positions agree with TRBD1. V shed 0 bases and J 6 bases; nucleotides not matched to a gene: 10. CDR3 length equals 17 residues. Germline CDR1 and CDR2: MGHRA and YSYEKL.

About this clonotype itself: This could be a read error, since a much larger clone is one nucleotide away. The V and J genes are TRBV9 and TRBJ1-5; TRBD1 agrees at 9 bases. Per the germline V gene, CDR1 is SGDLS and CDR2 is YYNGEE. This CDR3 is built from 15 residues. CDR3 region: CASSVGTGLNQPQQF. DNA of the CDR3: TGTGCCAGCAGCGTCGGGACAGGGCTCAATCAGCCCCAGCAATTT.

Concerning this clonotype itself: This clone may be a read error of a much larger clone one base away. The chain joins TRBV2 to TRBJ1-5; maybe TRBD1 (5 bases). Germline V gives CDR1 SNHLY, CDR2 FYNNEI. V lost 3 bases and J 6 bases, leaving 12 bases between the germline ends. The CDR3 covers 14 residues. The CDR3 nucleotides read TGTGCCAGCAGTGATGGGGGTAGGCGTCAGCCCCAGCATTTT. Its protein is CASSDGGRRQPQHF.

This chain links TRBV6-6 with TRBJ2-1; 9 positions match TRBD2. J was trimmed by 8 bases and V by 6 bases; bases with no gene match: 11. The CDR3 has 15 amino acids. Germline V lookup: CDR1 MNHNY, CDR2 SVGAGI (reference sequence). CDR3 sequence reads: CASSPFAGGPDEQFF. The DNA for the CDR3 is TGTGCCAGCAGCCCCTTTGCGGGAGGGCCCGATGAGCAGTTCTTC.

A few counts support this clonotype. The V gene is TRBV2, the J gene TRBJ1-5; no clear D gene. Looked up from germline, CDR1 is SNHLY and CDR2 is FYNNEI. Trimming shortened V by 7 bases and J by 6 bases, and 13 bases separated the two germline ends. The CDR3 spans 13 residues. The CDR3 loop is CASKVYGSQPQHF. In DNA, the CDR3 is TGTGCCAGCAAAGTATATGGCAGTCAGCCCCAGCATTTT.